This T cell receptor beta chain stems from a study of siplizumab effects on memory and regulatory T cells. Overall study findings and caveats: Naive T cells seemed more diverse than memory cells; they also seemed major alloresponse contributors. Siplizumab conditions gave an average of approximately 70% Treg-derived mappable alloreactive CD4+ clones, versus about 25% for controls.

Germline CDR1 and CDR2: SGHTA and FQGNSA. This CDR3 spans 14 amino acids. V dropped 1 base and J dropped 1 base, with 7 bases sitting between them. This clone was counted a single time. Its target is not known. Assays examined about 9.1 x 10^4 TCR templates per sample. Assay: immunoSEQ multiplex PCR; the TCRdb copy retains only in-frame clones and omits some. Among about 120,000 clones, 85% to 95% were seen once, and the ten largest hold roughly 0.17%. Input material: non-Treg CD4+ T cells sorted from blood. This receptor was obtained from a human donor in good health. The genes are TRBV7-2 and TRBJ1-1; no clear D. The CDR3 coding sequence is TGTGCCAGCAGCTTAGTCGCCTCGAACACTGAAGCTTTCTTT. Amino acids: CASSLVASNTEAFF.